One sample yielded the 20 T cell receptor beta chains listed below, sequenced in a study of cytomegalovirus exposure and HLA in healthy donors. The table came from immunoSEQ multiplex PCR; TCRdb's copy has only in-frame clones and leaves some out. This sample has about 300,000 clones, with over 75% found just once. Sequencing was done on a sample of PBMCs. Receptors originate from a woman aged 18-29 years in good health and CMV-seronegative.

The chain uses TRBV30 and TRBJ2-2; no reliable D call. With 3 bases removed from V and 3 bases from J, the gap between germline ends came to 8 bases. CDR1 and CDR2 (germline): GTSNPN, SVGIG (reference sequence). The CDR3 consists of 13 residues. The CDR3 reads CAWRLTYTGELFF. In DNA, the CDR3 is TGTGCCTGGAGACTAACTTACACCGGGGAGCTGTTTTTT.

The chain recombines TRBV30 with TRBJ1-1; D is perhaps TRBD1 (5 bases). The germline V gene encodes CDR1 GTSNPN and CDR2 SVGIG (reference sequence). The CDR3 has 13 residues. Trimming pared 4 bases from V and 1 base from J, leaving 10 bases between. The CDR3 protein is CAWTRQTNTEAFF. Here the CDR3 DNA reads TGTGCCTGGACCAGACAGACGAACACTGAAGCTTTCTTT.

This clone appeared a single time. DNA of the CDR3: TGTGCCAGCAGACCTCACCTGGGACTGGAGACTAATGGTGAGCAGTTCTTC. It is translated as CASRPHLGLETNGEQFF. The chain links TRBV27 to TRBJ2-1; TRBD2 might be the D (6 bases). The CDR3 loop spans 17 amino acids. Trimming took off 6 bases at V and 9 bases at J, with 27 bases between the two ends. Germline CDR1 is MNHEY and CDR2 is SMNVEV (reference sequence).

This clone was detected only once. CDR3 residues: CASSAGTGDYGYTF. CDR3 nucleotides: TGTGCCAGCAGCGCCGGGACAGGCGACTATGGCTACACCTTC. This chain connects TRBV9 to TRBJ1-2; 8 bases line up with TRBD1. The germline V gene encodes CDR1 SGDLS and CDR2 YYNGEE. The CDR3 consists of 14 residues. Losses at the gene ends were 3 bases for V and 3 bases for J; bases not matched to a gene: 4.

This chain connects TRBV11-2 to TRBJ2-7; a possible D gene is TRBD2 (5 bases). The V gene lost 0 bases and the J gene lost 0 bases, with 6 bases spanning the gap. The CDR3 is made up of 14 amino acids. The germline gives CDR1 SGHAT, CDR2 FQNNGV. CDR3 residues: CASSLELGSYEQYF. The CDR3 nucleotides are TGTGCCAGCAGCTTAGAACTAGGCTCCTACGAGCAGTACTTC.

The chain is built from TRBV11-2 and TRBJ2-3; TRBD2 aligns across 7 bases. Germline CDR1 reads SGHAT; CDR2 reads FQNNGV. V lost 4 bases and J lost 4; bases outside the gene matches: 17. The CDR3 has 18 amino acids. The CDR3 nucleotides read TGTGCCAGCAGCTCTCCATCGTTCAGTGGGAGGGTAGCAGATACGCAGTATTTT. As protein: CASSSPSFSGRVADTQYF.

The chain uses TRBV13 and TRBJ2-7, with 7 bases fitting TRBD1. V was pared by 5 bases and J by 2 bases, with 6 bases of the junction left unmatched. Germline loops: CDR1 PRHDT, CDR2 FYEKMQ (reference sequence). CDR3 length equals 14 residues. As DNA, the CDR3 is TGTGCCAGCAGCCGGACAGGAAAGACCTACGAGCAGTACTTC. The encoded protein is CASSRTGKTYEQYF.

The chain links TRBV28 to TRBJ2-5, with 9 bases identical to TRBD1. V shed 7 bases, J shed 3 bases, and the junction held 3 bases outside the gene matches. CDR3 size: 13 residues. Germline assignment: CDR1 MDHEN and CDR2 SYDVKM. CDR3 sequence (DNA): TGTGCCAGCACAAGGACAGGGGAAGAGACCCAGTACTTC. This sequence encodes CASTRTGEETQYF.

The chain is built from TRBV25-1 and TRBJ2-3, with no clear D. Germline CDR1 and CDR2: MGHDK and SYGVNS. The CDR3 consists of 15 residues. The V end lost 4 bases, the J end lost 2 bases, and 13 bases lay between the germline ends. CDR3 DNA sequence: TGTGCCAGCAGTGGAATAGGAGCCTTCACAGATACGCAGTATTTT. Amino acids: CASSGIGAFTDTQYF.

The J gene is TRBJ2-1, the V gene TRBV19; TRBD2 is a possible D gene (5 bases). The germline V gene encodes CDR1 LNHDA and CDR2 SQIVND (reference sequence). V was cut by 6 bases and J by 8 bases, with 14 bases left in between. CDR3 size: 13 residues. The CDR3: CASRRASLDEQFF. The CDR3 DNA reads TGTGCCAGTAGGAGGGCTTCGTTGGATGAGCAGTTCTTC.

The chain carries TRBV13 and TRBJ2-1, with D perhaps TRBD2 (6 bases). Germline CDR1 PRHDT, CDR2 FYEKMQ (reference sequence). CDR3 length: 16 residues. Trimming left V 5 bases short and J 6 bases short, with 20 bases between. The CDR3 loop reads CASSDLGTPMANEQFF. The CDR3 nucleotides read TGTGCCAGCAGCGACCTCGGGACTCCCATGGCCAATGAGCAGTTCTTC.

V and J are TRBV6-5 and TRBJ2-5, with 8 bases identical to TRBD1. This CDR3 has 15 residues. Trimming removed 0 bases from V and 4 bases from J; junction bases left unmatched: 4. CDR1 and CDR2 from the germline V gene are MNHEY and SVGAGI. This CDR3 is CASSYSRGQRETQYF. The CDR3 DNA sequence: TGTGCCAGCAGTTACTCCAGGGGGCAACGAGAGACCCAGTACTTC.

CDR3 sequence: CASSQGLADEQFF. CDR3 coding DNA: TGTGCCAGCAGCCAAGGTCTAGCGGATGAGCAGTTCTTC. The chain recombines TRBV4-2 with TRBJ2-1, with 7 nucleotides matching TRBD2. The germline V gene has CDR1 LGHNA and CDR2 YNFKEQ. With V trimmed by 1 base and J by 8 bases, 2 bases remained unmatched. The CDR3 loop spans 13 amino acids.

The chain links TRBV5-1 to TRBJ2-5; the D gene is possibly TRBD2 (5 bases). Germline assignment: CDR1 SGHRS and CDR2 YFSETQ. The germline V and J ends were trimmed by 4 bases and 4 bases, with 8 bases remaining between them. The CDR3 length is 12 residues. CDR3 amino acids: CASSRGSETQYF. CDR3 DNA: TGCGCCAGCAGCCGGGGATCAGAGACCCAGTACTTC.

The V call is TRBV5-4, the J call TRBJ2-1; TRBD2 matches 8 bases. This CDR3 comprises 15 residues. Per the germline V gene, CDR1 is SGHNT and CDR2 is YYREEE (reference sequence). V was pared by 1 base and J by 5 bases, with 5 bases of the junction left unmatched. CDR3 residues: CASSLKREKDNEQFF. The CDR3 DNA is TGTGCCAGCAGCTTGAAGCGGGAGAAGGACAATGAGCAGTTCTTC.

The chain recombines TRBV28 with TRBJ1-5, with D possibly being TRBD1 (5 bases). Trimming stripped 6 bases from V and 0 bases from J, with 12 bases between. The CDR3 length is 15 residues. Germline CDR1 and CDR2: MDHEN and SYDVKM. CDR3 sequence: CASSRQTYSNQPQHF. CDR3 nucleotides: TGTGCCAGCAGCCGACAGACATATAGCAATCAGCCCCAGCATTTT.

The genes are TRBV5-6 and TRBJ2-1, with 9 bases lining up with TRBD2. This CDR3 is 15 amino acids long. With V trimmed by 7 bases and J by 5 bases, 10 bases remained unmatched. The germline V gene has CDR1 SGHDT and CDR2 YYEEEE. CDR3 coding DNA: TGTGCCAGCGTGAGGCTAGCGGGACAACACAATGAGCAGTTCTTC. It specifies CASVRLAGQHNEQFF.

The chain has TRBV6-5 and TRBJ2-3; D is unclear. Trimming took off 6 bases at V and 2 bases at J, with 12 bases between the two ends. The CDR3 has 14 amino acids. Germline V lookup: CDR1 MNHEY, CDR2 SVGAGI. This chain's CDR3 is CASRNPYFTDTQYF. The CDR3 coding sequence is TGTGCCAGCAGAAATCCCTACTTCACAGATACGCAGTATTTT.

V is TRBV29-1 and J is TRBJ1-5, with 7 bases aligning to TRBD1. The V gene end was trimmed by 4 bases and the J gene end by 4 bases; junction bases not matched to a gene: 4. Germline V CDR1 and CDR2: SQVTM, ANQGSEA. The CDR3 runs to 13 residues. The CDR3 DNA reads TGCAGCGTTGGACAGGGAACGAATCAGCCCCAGCATTTT. Its protein product is CSVGQGTNQPQHF. The variable domain in full, with the rest retrieved from reference TRBV29-1 and TRBJ1-5, is SAVISQKPSRDICQRGTSLTIQCQVDSQVTMMFWYRQQPGQSLTLIATANQGSEATYESGFVIDKFPISRPNLTFSTLTVSNMSPEDSSIYLCSVGQGTNQPQHFGDGTRLSIL.

The genes are TRBV19 and TRBJ2-5, with TRBD1 identical over 10 bases. This CDR3 contains 16 residues. The germline gives CDR1 LNHDA, CDR2 SQIVND (reference sequence). The J segment lost 1 base and the V segment lost 3 bases, leaving 5 bases of the junction unmatched. CDR3 loop: CASSIGDRGLQETQYF. CDR3 nucleotides: TGTGCCAGTAGTATCGGCGACAGGGGGCTCCAAGAGACCCAGTACTTC.